The 21 T cell receptor beta chains given below trace back to one sample, sequenced in a study of Ad26.COV2.S vaccination and SARS-CoV-2 variants. The method was immunoSEQ multiplex PCR; TCRdb's version includes in-frame clones alone and lacks a portion of them. The repertoire has about 350,000 clones, 86% of them found once; the top ten carry around 10%. As to treatment: about 20 received Ad26.COV2.S at low or high dose, single or two shots; a few received placebo; per-sample allocation not given. Specimens were obtained on day 63 following the first vaccine or placebo injection. Sequencing was performed on peripheral blood, taken in a trial of Ad26.COV2.S vaccine versus placebo. These receptors originate from a person aged 18-65 years who received the Ad26.COV2.S COVID-19 vaccine or a placebo.

The J gene is TRBJ1-6, the V gene TRBV7-9, with a weak D call TRBD1 (5 bases). The CDR3 is 14 residues long. V was clipped by 5 bases and J by 5 bases, with 10 bases between them. CDR1 is SEHNR and CDR2 is FQNEAQ in the germline V gene (reference sequence). The CDR3 sequence: CASSGASNNSPLHF. The CDR3 bases are TGTGCCAGCAGCGGGGCAAGTAATAATTCACCCCTCCACTTT.

The CDR3 protein is CASTSSSLEQYF. CDR3 nucleotides: TGCGCCAGCACTAGCTCATCCCTCGAGCAGTACTTC. This chain links TRBV5-1 with TRBJ2-7; possible D gene TRBD2, 5 bases. V gave up 6 bases and J gave up 6 bases, with 13 bases separating them. The CDR3 totals 12 residues. The germline V gene encodes CDR1 SGHRS and CDR2 YFSETQ.

The gene calls are TRBV3-1 (or the pseudogene TRBV3-2) and TRBJ2-1; unclear D gene. Germline CDR1 and CDR2: LGHDT and YNNKEL (reference sequence). This CDR3 comprises 12 residues. Between the trimmed V and J ends, which lost 4 bases and 9 bases, there was a span of 10 bases. CDR3: CASSLVDGEQFF. Written as DNA, the CDR3 is TGTGCCAGCAGCCTTGTTGACGGTGAGCAGTTCTTC.

Notes on this clone: One junction end does not reproduce the germline sequence, and a read error may be involved. This chain uses TRBV6-2 or TRBV6-3 with TRBJ2-1; maybe TRBD1 (6 bases). Germline CDR1 reads MNHEY; CDR2 reads SVGEGT. This CDR3 has 18 residues. CDR3 DNA: TGTGCCAGCAGTCACTCCTTCCGACGGACAGTTAGGATCAATGAGCAGTTCTTC. As protein: CASSHSFRRTVRINEQFF.

The rearrangement joins TRBV18 to TRBJ1-2; 7 nucleotides line up with TRBD1. This CDR3 comprises 13 residues. J was trimmed by 12 bases and V by 6 bases; bases with no gene match: 13. In germline, CDR1 is KGHSH, CDR2 LQKENI. The CDR3 spells CASSEGTVGFDTF. CDR3 in DNA: TGTGCCAGCTCCGAAGGGACAGTTGGGTTTGACACCTTC.

The rearrangement uses TRBV24-1 and TRBJ2-6; no clear D. CDR1 is KGHDR, CDR2 SFDVKD, per germline. The germline V and J ends were trimmed by 5 bases and 0 bases, with 10 bases remaining between them. The CDR3 is 16 residues long. CDR3 DNA: TGTGCCACCAGTGCCAGGCAAAGCTCTGGGGCCAACGTCCTGACTTTC. Amino acid sequence: CATSARQSSGANVLTF.

The V gene is TRBV7-9, the J gene TRBJ1-2; D gene uncertain. The CDR3 is made up of 14 amino acids. The germline CDR1 and CDR2 sequences are SEHNR and FQNEAQ (reference sequence). The V end was cut by 3 bases, the J end by 8 bases, with 16 bases between. In nucleotides, the CDR3 is TGTGCCAGCAGCTTCGATCTACGCCCCGGAGGCTACACCTTC. Protein: CASSFDLRPGGYTF. Variable domain in full (rest from reference TRBV7-9 and TRBJ1-2): DTGVSQNPRHKITKRGQNVTFRCDPISEHNRLYWYRQTLGQGPEFLTYFQNEAQLEKSRLLSDRFSAERPKGSFSTLEIQRTEQGDSAMYLCASSFDLRPGGYTFGSGTRLTVV.

The rearrangement links TRBV19 to TRBJ1-4; TRBD1 is a possible D gene (5 bases). This CDR3 has 13 residues. The germline V gene encodes CDR1 LNHDA and CDR2 SQIVND (reference sequence). Trimming pared 5 bases from V and 5 bases from J, leaving 9 bases between. The CDR3 reads CASSQGVNEKLFF. The CDR3 DNA follows: TGTGCCAGTAGTCAGGGAGTGAATGAAAAACTGTTTTTT.

V is TRBV2 and J is TRBJ1-2; no clear D gene. Germline lookup yields CDR1 SNHLY and CDR2 FYNNEI. The CDR3 extends over 13 amino acids. Trimming shortened V by 4 bases and J by 2 bases, and 8 bases separated the two germline ends. CDR3: CASSVHLNYGYTF. CDR3 in DNA: TGTGCCAGCAGTGTGCACTTAAACTATGGCTACACCTTC.

The J gene is TRBJ1-1, the V gene TRBV11-2, with D possibly being TRBD1 (6 bases). V dropped 3 bases and J dropped 11 bases, with 13 bases sitting between them. In germline, CDR1 is SGHAT, CDR2 FQNNGV. There are 12 residues in the CDR3. The CDR3: CASSLLGGRAFF. The CDR3 bases are TGTGCCAGCAGCTTGTTGGGGGGCAGGGCTTTCTTT.

The genes are TRBV28 and TRBJ1-1; 8 nucleotides agree with TRBD1. The germline gives CDR1 MDHEN, CDR2 SYDVKM. The CDR3 consists of 15 residues. The V and J ends lost 5 bases and 6 bases, in that order; junction bases with no gene match: 11. The CDR3 nucleotides read TGTGCCAGCAGTACACCTGGACAGGGTCTCGCTGAAGCTTTCTTT. Protein: CASSTPGQGLAEAFF.

This clone has only one observation. The genes are TRBV5-1 and TRBJ2-5, with 11 bases matching TRBD1. The CDR3 loop spans 16 amino acids. Per the germline V gene, CDR1 is SGHRS and CDR2 is YFSETQ. J gave up 5 bases and V 0 bases, and 6 bases lay outside the gene matches. The CDR3, as DNA: TGCGCCAGCAGCTTGGGGTCCGGACAGGGGGCTGAGACCCAGTACTTC. Its protein is CASSLGSGQGAETQYF.

The chain is built from TRBV5-5 and TRBJ1-6; TRBD1 agrees at 11 bases. The CDR3 is 16 amino acids. Germline V CDR1 and CDR2: SGHKS, YYEKEE (reference sequence). The V gene end was trimmed by 3 bases and the J gene end by 5 bases; junction bases not matched to a gene: 4. Here the CDR3 reads CASSYGQGADNSPLHF. CDR3 DNA: TGTGCCAGCAGCTATGGACAGGGGGCCGATAATTCACCCCTCCACTTT.

This clone was recorded a few times. The same CDR3 can be traced to other DNA sequences in this sample. The CDR3 loop reads CASSLRGGYEQYF. The DNA of the CDR3 is TGTGCCAGCAGTCTTAGGGGGGGTTACGAGCAGTACTTC. The chain links TRBV27 to TRBJ2-7; tentatively, D is TRBD2 (7 bases). The CDR3 extends over 13 amino acids. Between the trimmed V and J ends, which lost 5 bases and 4 bases, there was a span of 12 bases. Germline-derived CDR1 and CDR2 are MNHEY and SMNVEV (reference sequence).

V and J are TRBV7-2 and TRBJ2-1, with a tentative D call TRBD2 (6 bases). With 3 bases removed from V and 9 bases from J, the gap between germline ends came to 6 bases. The CDR3 extends over 11 amino acids. Germline V lookup: CDR1 SGHTA, CDR2 FQGNSA. CDR3 protein: CASSFGGEQFF. The DNA of the CDR3 is TGTGCCAGCAGCTTCGGGGGTGAGCAGTTCTTC. The whole variable domain, filled in from reference TRBV7-2 and TRBJ2-1, reads GAGVSQSPSNKVTEKGKDVELRCDPISGHTALYWYRQSLGQGLEFLIYFQGNSAPDKSGLPSDRFSAERTGGSVSTLTIQRTQQEDSAVYLCASSFGGEQFFGPGTRLTVL.

This clone was recorded a few times. The rearrangement links TRBV4-3 to TRBJ1-2; the match to TRBD1 covers 11 bases. The CDR3 spans 15 residues. Germline V gene sequence: CDR1 LGHNA, CDR2 YSLEER. The V segment lost 2 bases and the J segment 4 bases; nucleotides outside the gene matches: 3. The CDR3: CASSQWTGGVYGYTF. The CDR3 nucleotides are TGCGCCAGCAGCCAATGGACAGGGGGCGTCTATGGCTACACCTTC.

This sequence joins TRBV6-4 and TRBJ1-2; tentative D call: TRBD1 (6 bases). V lost 11 bases, J lost 4 bases, and 20 bases lay in between. CDR3 length: 14 residues. Germline lookup yields CDR1 MRHNA and CDR2 SNTAGT. The CDR3 region is CARPDRGGPYGYTF. CDR3 in DNA: TGTGCCCGGCCGGATAGAGGGGGACCCTATGGCTACACCTTC.

This chain joins TRBV2 and TRBJ2-2; D is undetermined. Germline V gives CDR1 SNHLY, CDR2 FYNNEI. Trimming took 4 bases from V and 2 from J, leaving 8 bases between them. The CDR3 runs to 14 residues. CDR3 in DNA: TGTGCCAGCAGTGCTGGGATAAACACCGGGGAGCTGTTTTTT. This codes for CASSAGINTGELFF.

V is TRBV2 and J is TRBJ1-1; 7 bases map to TRBD1. In germline, CDR1 is SNHLY, CDR2 FYNNEI. V was pared by 6 bases and J by 2 bases, with 6 bases of the junction left unmatched. The CDR3 spans 14 residues. CDR3 sequence reads: CASSQGQPNTEAFF. The DNA for the CDR3 is TGTGCCAGCAGCCAGGGACAGCCAAACACTGAAGCTTTCTTT.

This chain joins TRBV3-1 (or the pseudogene TRBV3-2) and TRBJ2-2; D is possibly TRBD1 or TRBD2 (5 bases each). CDR1 is LGHDT and CDR2 is YNNKEL in the germline V gene (reference sequence). The length of the CDR3 is 15 residues. Between the trimmed V and J ends, which lost 3 bases and 6 bases, there was a span of 14 bases. Written as DNA, the CDR3 is TGTGCCAGCAGCCAGACCGGGACCGGGCCCGGGGAGCTGTTTTTT. This gives the protein CASSQTGTGPGELFF.

The chain uses TRBV5-1 and TRBJ1-1, with D unclear. The CDR3 has 14 amino acids. Trimming removed 4 bases from V and 1 base from J, with 11 bases in between. CDR1 is SGHRS and CDR2 is YFSETQ in the germline V gene. The CDR3 DNA is TGCGCCAGCAGCCCGGCTACAGAGAACACTGAAGCTTTCTTT. Translated: CASSPATENTEAFF.